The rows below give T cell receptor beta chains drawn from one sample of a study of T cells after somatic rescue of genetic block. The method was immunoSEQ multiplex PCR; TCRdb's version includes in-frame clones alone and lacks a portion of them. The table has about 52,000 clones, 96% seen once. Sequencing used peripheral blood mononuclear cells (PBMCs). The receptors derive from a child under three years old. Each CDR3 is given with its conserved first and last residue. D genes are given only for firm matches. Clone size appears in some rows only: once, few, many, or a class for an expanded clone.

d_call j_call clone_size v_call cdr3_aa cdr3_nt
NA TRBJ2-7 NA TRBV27 CASSLARGAYEQYF TGTGCCAGCAGTTTAGCCAGGGGCGCCTACGAGCAGTACTTC
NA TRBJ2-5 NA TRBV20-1 CSGGGRETQYF TGCAGTGGCGGGGGCCGGGAGACCCAGTACTTC
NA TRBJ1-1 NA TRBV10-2 CASTNTNTEAFF TGCGCCAGCACCAACACGAACACTGAAGCTTTCTTT
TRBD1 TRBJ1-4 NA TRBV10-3 CAISPGTGTEKLFF TGTGCCATCAGCCCCGGGACAGGAACCGAAAAACTGTTTTTT
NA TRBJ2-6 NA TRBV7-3 CASSLRGANVLTF TGTGCCAGCAGCTTAAGAGGGGCCAACGTCCTGACTTTC
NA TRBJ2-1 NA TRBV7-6 CASSSLGQGINEQFF TGTGCCAGCAGCTCCCTGGGGCAGGGTATCAATGAGCAGTTCTTC
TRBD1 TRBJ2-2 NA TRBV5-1 CASSPGQGAMTGELFF TGCGCCAGCAGCCCGGGACAGGGGGCGATGACCGGGGAGCTGTTTTTT
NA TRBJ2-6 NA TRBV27 CASSFLDFSGANVLTF TGTGCCAGCAGTTTCCTGGACTTCTCTGGGGCCAACGTCCTGACTTTC
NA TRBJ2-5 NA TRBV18 CASSPSGGGLVWETQYF TGTGCCAGCTCACCATCGGGCGGCGGCCTTGTCTGGGAGACCCAGTACTTC
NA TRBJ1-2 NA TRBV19 CASTPRKGQSYGYTF TGTGCCAGTACTCCCCGTAAAGGGCAGAGCTATGGCTACACCTTC
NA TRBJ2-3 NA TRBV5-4 CASSHLDLDTQYF TGTGCCAGCAGCCACCTTGACTTAGATACGCAGTATTTT
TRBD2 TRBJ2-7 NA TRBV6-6 CASSWGLAGVYEQYF TGTGCCAGCAGTTGGGGACTAGCGGGAGTTTACGAGCAGTACTTC
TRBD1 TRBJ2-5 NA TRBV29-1 CSVGGQSQETQYF TGCAGCGTAGGGGGACAGTCCCAAGAGACCCAGTACTTC
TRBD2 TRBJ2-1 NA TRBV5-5 CASSLTAGGYNEQFF TGTGCCAGCAGCTTGACAGCGGGAGGATACAATGAGCAGTTCTTC
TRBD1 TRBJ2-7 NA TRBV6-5 CASSYTGGEQYF TGTGCCAGCAGTTACACAGGGGGCGAGCAGTACTTC
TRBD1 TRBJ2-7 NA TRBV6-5 CASSGQALASEQYF TGTGCCAGCTCAGGACAGGCTCTAGCTAGCGAGCAGTACTTC
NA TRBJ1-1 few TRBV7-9 CASSLTGNTEAFF TGTGCCAGCAGCTTGACAGGGAACACTGAAGCTTTCTTT
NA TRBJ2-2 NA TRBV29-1 CSVGLFANTGELFF TGCAGCGTTGGACTGTTCGCGAACACCGGGGAGCTGTTTTTT
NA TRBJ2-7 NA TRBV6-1 CASSAGRGQYF TGTGCCAGCAGTGCCGGACGGGGGCAGTACTTC